What follows describes a single TCR beta chain. The antigen remains undetermined. Germline CDR1 is SGHVS and CDR2 is FQNEAQ. The CDR3 sequence is 16 residues long. The ends lost 4 bases at V and 4 bases at J; junction bases unmatched: 10. The record originates from a study of OX40 agonist ivuxolimab in advanced cancers. Study as a whole: People who had prior anti-PD-1, anti-PD-L1 or anti-CTLA-4 therapy could take part, and roughly 40% had some. One hepatocellular carcinoma and a couple of cutaneous melanoma patients partially responded. General observations from the study: On average, CD8+ T cells showed a greater number of expanded clones than CD4+.

TCRdb's table, derived via immunoSEQ multiplex PCR, lists solely in-frame clones and lacks some. The table lists about 64,000 clones, about four fifths of them singletons. Individuals having autoimmune disease history or systemic immunosuppression were not enrolled. The sequence derives from an adult with an advanced solid tumor such as melanoma, head and neck, liver or kidney cancer. The rearrangement links TRBV7-8 to TRBJ1-5; 7 bases fit TRBD1. The material sequenced was CD4+ or CD8+ T cells sorted from blood, taken in a trial of the OX40 agonist ivuxolimab. The CDR3 protein is CASSYTGDRLNQPQHF. As DNA, the CDR3 is TGTGCCAGCAGCTATACGGGGGACAGACTAAATCAGCCCCAGCATTTT.